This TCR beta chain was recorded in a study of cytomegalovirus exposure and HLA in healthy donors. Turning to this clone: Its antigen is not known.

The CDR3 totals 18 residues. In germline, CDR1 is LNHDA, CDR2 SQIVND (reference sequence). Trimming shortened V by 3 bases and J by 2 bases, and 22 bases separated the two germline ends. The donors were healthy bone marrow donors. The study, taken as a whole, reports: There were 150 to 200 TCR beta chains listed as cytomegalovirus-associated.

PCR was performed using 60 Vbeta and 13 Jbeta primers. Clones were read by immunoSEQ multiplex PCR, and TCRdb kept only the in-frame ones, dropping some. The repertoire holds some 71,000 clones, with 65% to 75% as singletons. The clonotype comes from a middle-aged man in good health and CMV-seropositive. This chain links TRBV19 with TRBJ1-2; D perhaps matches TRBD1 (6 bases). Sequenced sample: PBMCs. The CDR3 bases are TGTGCCAGTAGTATCGGTTGGACAGACCTCGTAAGAAACTATGGCTACACCTTC. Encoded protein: CASSIGWTDLVRNYGYTF.